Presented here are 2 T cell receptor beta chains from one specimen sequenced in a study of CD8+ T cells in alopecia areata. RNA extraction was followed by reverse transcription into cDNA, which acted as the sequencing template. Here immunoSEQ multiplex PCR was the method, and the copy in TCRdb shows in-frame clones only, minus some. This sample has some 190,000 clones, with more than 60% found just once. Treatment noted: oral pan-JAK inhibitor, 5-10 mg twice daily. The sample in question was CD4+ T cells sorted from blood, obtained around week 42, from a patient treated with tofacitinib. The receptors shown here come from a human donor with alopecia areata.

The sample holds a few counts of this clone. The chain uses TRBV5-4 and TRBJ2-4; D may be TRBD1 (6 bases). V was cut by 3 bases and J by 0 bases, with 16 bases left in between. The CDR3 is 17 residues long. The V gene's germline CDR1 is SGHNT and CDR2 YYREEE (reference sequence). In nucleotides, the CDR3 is TGTGCCAGCAGCTCGGGGACAACCACCTTAGCCAAAAACATTCAGTACTTC. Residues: CASSSGTTTLAKNIQYF. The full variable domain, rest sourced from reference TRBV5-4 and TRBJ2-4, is ETGVTQSPTHLIKTRGQQVTLRCSSQSGHNTVSWYQQALGQGPQFIFQYYREEENGRGNFPPRFSGLQFPNYSSELNVNALELDDSALYLCASSSGTTTLAKNIQYFGAGTRLSVL.

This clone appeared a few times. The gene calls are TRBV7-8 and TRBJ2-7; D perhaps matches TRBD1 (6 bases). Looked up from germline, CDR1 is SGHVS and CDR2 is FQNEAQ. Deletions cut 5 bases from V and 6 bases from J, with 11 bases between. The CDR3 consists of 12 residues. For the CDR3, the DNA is TGTGCCAGCAGCCATTCCAGGGGCGAGCAGTACTTC. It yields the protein CASSHSRGEQYF.